This paragraph covers one T cell receptor (beta chain) sequence. The data were obtained in a study of vaccination and CD4 T cells after COVID-19. Turning to the study itself: Mild disease affected fewer than ten convalescent patients and severe disease one, all SARS-CoV-2 positive by nasal swab PCR. Sampling that followed vaccination took place a median approximately 72 days after dose two, within a range of 14 to 241.

TCRdb reprocessed the PCR reads via MiXCR and lists one record per CDR3 protein. The data show about 22,000 distinct CDR3 sequences, 50% to 60% seen once. US Alpha, Beta and Delta variants postdated the positive PCR dates, which ran from March to December 2020. Sequencing was performed on CD4+ T cells from blood, taken before SARS-CoV-2 vaccination. This receptor was obtained from a human donor who had recovered from COVID-19.

CDR3 sequence reads: CATSSRNSYEQYF. The CDR3 coding sequence is TGTGCCACCAGCAGCAGGAACTCCTACGAGCAGTACTTC. V is TRBV15 and J is TRBJ2-7, with D uncertain. Trimming cost V 3 bases and J 0 bases, with 6 bases left between them. The CDR3 loop spans 13 amino acids. Looked up from germline, CDR1 is LNHNV and CDR2 is YYDKDF (reference sequence).